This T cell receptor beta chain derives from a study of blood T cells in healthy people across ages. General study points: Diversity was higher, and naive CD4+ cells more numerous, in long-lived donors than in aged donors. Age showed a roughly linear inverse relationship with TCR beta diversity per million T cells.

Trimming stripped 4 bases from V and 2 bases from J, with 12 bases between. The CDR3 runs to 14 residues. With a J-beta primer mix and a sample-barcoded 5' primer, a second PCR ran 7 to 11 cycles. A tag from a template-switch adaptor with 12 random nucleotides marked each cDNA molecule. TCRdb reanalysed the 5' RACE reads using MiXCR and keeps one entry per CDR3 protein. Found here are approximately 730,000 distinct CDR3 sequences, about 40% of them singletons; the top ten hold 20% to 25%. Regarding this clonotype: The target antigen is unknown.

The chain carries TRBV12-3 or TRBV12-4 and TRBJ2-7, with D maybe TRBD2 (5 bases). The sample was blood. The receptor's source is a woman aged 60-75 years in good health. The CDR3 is CASSSERTPYEQYF. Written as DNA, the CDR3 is TGTGCCAGCAGTTCCGAGCGGACCCCCTACGAGCAGTACTTC.